This passage covers 29 T cell receptor beta chains from one sample sequenced in a study of cytomegalovirus exposure and HLA in healthy donors. In the PCR, 60 Vbeta and 13 Jbeta primers were used. The protocol was immunoSEQ multiplex PCR, while the TCRdb copy is restricted to in-frame clones and leaves out a portion. The sample shows some 200,000 clones, 75% to 90% of them seen only once. Specimen: PBMCs. The receptors were gathered from a man aged 40-50 years in good health and CMV-seropositive.

The chain has TRBV7-2 and TRBJ2-7; TRBD2 agrees at 7 bases. The CDR3 consists of 14 residues. The germline V gene has CDR1 SGHTA and CDR2 FQGNSA. Losses at the gene ends were 10 bases for V and 5 bases for J; bases not matched to a gene: 14. The CDR3 coding sequence is TGTGCCACCTCCGTATTGGCTAGCGGCCACGAGCAGTACTTC. This codes for CATSVLASGHEQYF.

The J gene is TRBJ1-1, the V gene TRBV7-8; a possible D gene is TRBD1 (6 bases). V was cut by 1 base and J by 1 base, with 16 bases left in between. Germline V lookup: CDR1 SGHVS, CDR2 FQNEAQ. The CDR3 loop spans 17 amino acids. CDR3 in amino acids: CASSLVLDRRTNTEAFF. CDR3 DNA sequence: TGTGCCAGCAGCTTAGTTCTGGACAGACGGACGAACACTGAAGCTTTCTTT.

This rearrangement joins TRBV2 to TRBJ2-2, with D perhaps TRBD1 (6 bases). Germline V gene sequence: CDR1 SNHLY, CDR2 FYNNEI. The V end was cut by 8 bases, the J end by 4 bases, with 17 bases between. The CDR3 covers 15 residues. The chain's CDR3 is CASRSQGLRTGELFF. In DNA, the CDR3 is TGTGCCAGCCGATCACAGGGCCTTCGCACCGGGGAGCTGTTTTTT.

This clone was observed a handful of times. The CDR3 here is CASSLQGARRYGYTF. The CDR3 nucleotides read TGTGCCAGCAGTTTACAGGGGGCGAGACGCTATGGCTACACCTTC. V gene TRBV28 combines with J gene TRBJ1-2, with TRBD1 matching over 8 bases. After removal of 2 bases from V and 4 bases from J, the junction contained 6 bases not matched to a gene. There are 15 residues in the CDR3. Germline CDR1 MDHEN, CDR2 SYDVKM.

The chain couples TRBV27 to TRBJ2-5; 7 bases are a match to TRBD1. V lost 4 bases to trimming and J lost 4 bases; unmatched junction nucleotides: 15. The germline gives CDR1 MNHEY, CDR2 SMNVEV (reference sequence). The CDR3 length is 17 residues. The CDR3 spells CASSSQPLTGAIETQYF. The CDR3 nucleotides are TGTGCCAGCAGTTCCCAACCCCTCACAGGGGCGATAGAGACCCAGTACTTC.

A few counts support this clone. In DNA, the CDR3 is TGTGCCAGCACCACTAGCACAGATACGCAGTATTTT. Translation: CASTTSTDTQYF. The chain combines TRBV28 with TRBJ2-3; D is uncertain. This CDR3 is built from 12 residues. Trimming left V 7 bases short and J 0 bases short, with 5 bases between. CDR1 and CDR2 from the germline V gene are MDHEN and SYDVKM.

The gene calls are TRBV5-6 and TRBJ1-1; TRBD1 agrees at 9 bases. V lost 4 bases to trimming and J lost 5 bases; unmatched junction nucleotides: 9. The CDR3 extends over 15 amino acids. The germline CDR1 and CDR2 sequences are SGHDT and YYEEEE. This CDR3 is CASSPTGGVGTEAFF. CDR3 in DNA: TGTGCCAGCAGCCCGACAGGGGGAGTGGGAACTGAAGCTTTCTTT.

The chain couples TRBV25-1 to TRBJ2-5; tentative D call: TRBD1 (5 bases). Gene TRBJ2-7 matches the end of the DNA better, so the J call may be wrong. The CDR3 runs to 12 residues. Per germline, CDR1 MGHDK and CDR2 SYGVNS. CDR3 sequence (DNA): TGTGCCAGCAGACAGGCCTCCTACGAGCAGTACTTC. It specifies CASRQASYEQYF.

The chain joins TRBV5-1 to TRBJ1-1; D is perhaps TRBD1 (5 bases). Trimming stripped 1 base from V and 3 bases from J, with 7 bases between. Per germline, CDR1 SGHRS and CDR2 YFSETQ. This CDR3 is 13 amino acids long. The CDR3 protein is CASSLTGYTEAFF. CDR3 bases: TGCGCCAGCAGCTTGACAGGATACACTGAAGCTTTCTTT. Together with reference TRBV5-1 and TRBJ1-1, the CDR3 gives the full variable domain: KAGVTQTPRYLIKTRGQQVTLSCSPISGHRSVSWYQQTPGQGLQFLFEYFSETQRNKGNFPGRFSGRQFSNSRSEMNVSTLELGDSALYLCASSLTGYTEAFFGQGTRLTVV.

V and J are TRBV7-8 and TRBJ2-2; 7 bases are shared with TRBD2. Germline V gives CDR1 SGHVS, CDR2 FQNEAQ. V shed 3 bases, J shed 5 bases, and the junction held 3 bases outside the gene matches. There are 14 residues in the CDR3. CDR3 amino acids: CASSLGGSTGELFF. DNA for the CDR3: TGTGCCAGCAGCTTGGGGGGGTCGACCGGGGAGCTGTTTTTT.

The V call is TRBV4-1, the J call TRBJ1-1; no reliable D call. The V gene lost 5 bases and the J gene lost 3 bases, with 16 bases spanning the gap. This CDR3 has 15 residues. Per the germline V gene, CDR1 is MGHRA and CDR2 is YSYEKL. CDR3 region: CASSELRTLYTEAFF. The CDR3 coding sequence is TGCGCCAGCAGCGAGCTCAGGACTCTGTACACTGAAGCTTTCTTT.

The chain has TRBV4-1 and TRBJ2-1, with 7 positions matching TRBD2. The trim removed 3 bases at V and 7 bases at J, leaving 15 bases unmatched. Germline loops: CDR1 MGHRA, CDR2 YSYEKL. CDR3 length: 17 amino acids. The CDR3 is CASSHGRLGGGRNEQFF. The CDR3 DNA sequence: TGCGCCAGCAGCCATGGGAGGTTGGGGGGGGGACGGAATGAGCAGTTCTTC.

The rearrangement links TRBV30 to TRBJ2-7; 8 bases map to TRBD1. CDR3 length equals 12 residues. V trimming: 4 bases; J trimming: 5 bases; junction bases outside the gene matches: 4. Germline loops: CDR1 GTSNPN, CDR2 SVGIG (reference sequence). The CDR3 loop is CAWTPTGDEQYF. CDR3 sequence (DNA): TGTGCCTGGACCCCGACAGGGGACGAGCAGTACTTC. Drawing the rest from reference TRBV30 and TRBJ2-7, the complete variable domain is SQTIHQWPATLVQPVGSPLSLECTVEGTSNPNLYWYRQAAGRGLQLLFYSVGIGQISSEVPQNLSASRPQDRQFILSSKKLLLSDSGFYLCAWTPTGDEQYFGPGTRLTVT.

The chain joins TRBV11-2 to TRBJ2-7, with 9 bases matching TRBD1. V was pared by 6 bases and J by 2 bases, with 14 bases of the junction left unmatched. Germline V CDR1 and CDR2: SGHAT, FQNNGV. The CDR3 has 17 residues. The CDR3 nucleotides are TGTGCCAGCAGGTCCCAATACAGGGGGCGCCGTCCCTACGAGCAGTACTTC. This codes for CASRSQYRGRRPYEQYF.

The chain has TRBV30 and TRBJ2-5; 8 positions match TRBD2. In germline, CDR1 is GTSNPN, CDR2 SVGIG (reference sequence). The CDR3 is 13 residues long. The ends lost 3 bases at V and 6 bases at J; junction bases unmatched: 6. CDR3 in DNA: TGTGCCTGGAGCTCTAGCGGGCAACAGACCCAGTACTTC. Translation gives CAWSSSGQQTQYF.

This chain links TRBV6-6 with TRBJ2-2; TRBD1 agrees at 8 bases. Per the germline V gene, CDR1 is MNHNY and CDR2 is SVGAGI (reference sequence). J was trimmed by 0 bases and V by 7 bases; bases with no gene match: 4. The CDR3 runs 15 residues. The CDR3 DNA reads TGTGCCAGCACCTGGGACAGGACGAACACCGGGGAGCTGTTTTTT. Translated, it gives CASTWDRTNTGELFF.

The rearrangement joins TRBV2 to TRBJ1-1, with D tentatively TRBD1 (5 bases). The CDR3 runs to 13 residues. Trimming shortened V by 7 bases and J by 1 base, and 10 bases separated the two germline ends. Germline assignment: CDR1 SNHLY and CDR2 FYNNEI. The CDR3 sequence is CASNPDTNTEAFF. The CDR3 bases are TGTGCCAGCAACCCGGACACGAACACTGAAGCTTTCTTT.

CDR3 in DNA: TGTGCCAGCAGCCGGACAGGGGCTAGCACAGATACGCAGTATTTT. Amino acids: CASSRTGASTDTQYF. The V gene is TRBV5-4, the J gene TRBJ2-3, with TRBD1 identical over 9 bases. CDR1 SGHNT and CDR2 YYREEE come from the germline V gene (reference sequence). V shed 4 bases, J shed 0 bases, and the junction held 3 bases outside the gene matches. The CDR3 length is 15 residues.

The chain couples TRBV10-3 to TRBJ2-5; D perhaps matches TRBD1 (6 bases). Gene TRBJ2-7 matches the end of the DNA better, so the J call may be wrong. The V gene's germline CDR1 is ENHRY and CDR2 SYGVKD. The CDR3 has 13 amino acids. The CDR3 bases are TGTGCCGCCCGCCCAGGGGCAGACTACGAGCAGTACTTC. This translates into CAARPGADYEQYF.

The chain links TRBV10-3 to TRBJ2-7; 7 nucleotides line up with TRBD1. Trimming cost V 4 bases and J 3 bases; bases outside gene matches: 0. The CDR3 runs 12 residues. Germline V gene lookup returns CDR1 ENHRY and CDR2 SYGVKD. CDR3 sequence: CAISGQGYEQYF. Written as DNA, the CDR3 is TGTGCCATCAGTGGACAGGGCTACGAGCAGTACTTC.

This clone showed up just a few times. This chain uses TRBV10-3 with TRBJ2-5; the match to TRBD2 covers 8 bases. Looked up from germline, CDR1 is ENHRY and CDR2 is SYGVKD. V was clipped by 7 bases and J by 3 bases; unmatched bases: 7. CDR3 length: 14 residues. As DNA, the CDR3 is TGTGCCATCAAGGCGGGGGGCCGAGAAGAGACCCAGTACTTC. Translation: CAIKAGGREETQYF.

The rearrangement links TRBV7-8 to TRBJ2-7; 7 bases match TRBD1. The V gene's germline CDR1 is SGHVS and CDR2 FQNEAQ. The length of the CDR3 is 14 residues. The V and J ends lost 5 bases and 3 bases, in that order; junction bases with no gene match: 7. Written as DNA, the CDR3 is TGTGCCAGCAGCCCAACGGACAGGAACTACGAGCAGTACTTC. As protein: CASSPTDRNYEQYF.

V is TRBV19 and J is TRBJ2-4, with 7 bases that match TRBD2. With 1 base clipped from V and 3 bases from J, the junction kept 3 bases outside the gene matches. Germline values: CDR1 LNHDA, CDR2 SQIVND (reference sequence). The CDR3 spans 15 residues. For the CDR3, the DNA is TGTGCCAGTAGTATAGGGGGAGGGTTCAAAAACATTCAGTACTTC. Translated: CASSIGGGFKNIQYF.

The chain combines TRBV11-3 with TRBJ1-5; D not resolved. This CDR3 has 16 residues. The ends were cut back, 5 bases at V and 0 bases at J, with 14 bases in the middle. Germline-derived CDR1 and CDR2 are SGHNT and YENEEA. The CDR3 protein is CASSALGRYSNQPQHF. DNA for the CDR3: TGTGCCAGCAGCGCCCTGGGGAGGTATAGCAATCAGCCCCAGCATTTT.

This sequence joins TRBV7-9 and TRBJ2-2; 9 bases are a match to TRBD1. V lost 5 bases and J lost 4; bases outside the gene matches: 8. The CDR3 is 16 residues long. In germline, CDR1 is SEHNR, CDR2 FQNEAQ (reference sequence). CDR3 in amino acids: CASSMTSGQGTGELFF. DNA for the CDR3: TGTGCCAGCAGCATGACGTCGGGACAGGGCACCGGGGAGCTGTTTTTT.

DNA for the CDR3: TGTGCCAGCAGCCGGGGTAGGGAGGAAAAACTGTTTTTT. Translated, it gives CASSRGREEKLFF. This rearrangement joins TRBV5-6 to TRBJ1-4; D is ambiguous. The germline gives CDR1 SGHDT, CDR2 YYEEEE. This CDR3 contains 13 residues. Trimming stripped 4 bases from V and 8 bases from J, with 12 bases between. The full variable domain, in which reference TRBV5-6 and TRBJ1-4 provide the parts outside the CDR3, is DAGVTQSPTHLIKTRGQQVTLRCSPKSGHDTVSWYQQALGQGPQFIFQYYEEEERQRGNFPDRFSGHQFPNYSSELNVNALLLGDSALYLCASSRGREEKLFFGSGTQLSVL.

V and J are TRBV7-2 and TRBJ2-1; the D gene is possibly TRBD1 (5 bases). The V and J ends lost 5 bases and 1 base respectively, with 9 bases between them. The CDR3 covers 14 residues. The V gene's germline CDR1 is SGHTA and CDR2 FQGNSA. CDR3 DNA: TGTGCCAGCAGCCCCAGGGTTTCCTACAATGAGCAGTTCTTC. Translation: CASSPRVSYNEQFF.

This chain connects TRBV2 to TRBJ2-2; TRBD1 aligns across 7 bases. The V and J ends lost 6 bases and 1 base, in that order; junction bases with no gene match: 2. Germline assignment: CDR1 SNHLY and CDR2 FYNNEI. CDR3 length equals 14 residues. The CDR3 DNA reads TGTGCCAGCAGCCGGGACAGGAACACCGGGGAGCTGTTTTTT. Its translation is CASSRDRNTGELFF.

The chain combines TRBV28 with TRBJ2-5, with 11 nucleotides matching TRBD1. The CDR3 is made up of 16 amino acids. Unmatched junction bases numbered 7, after V lost 5 bases and J lost 2 bases. The germline CDR1 and CDR2 sequences are MDHEN and SYDVKM. The CDR3 DNA reads as TGTGCCAGCAGTCTCGGGACAGGGGGAGGTCAAGAGACCCAGTACTTC. Amino acid sequence: CASSLGTGGGQETQYF. The complete variable domain, with remaining parts taken from reference TRBV28 and TRBJ2-5, reads DVKVTQSSRYLVKRTGEKVFLECVQDMDHENMFWYRQDPGLGLRLIYFSYDVKMKEKGDIPEGYSVSREKKERFSLILESASTNQTSMYLCASSLGTGGGQETQYFGPGTRLLVL.